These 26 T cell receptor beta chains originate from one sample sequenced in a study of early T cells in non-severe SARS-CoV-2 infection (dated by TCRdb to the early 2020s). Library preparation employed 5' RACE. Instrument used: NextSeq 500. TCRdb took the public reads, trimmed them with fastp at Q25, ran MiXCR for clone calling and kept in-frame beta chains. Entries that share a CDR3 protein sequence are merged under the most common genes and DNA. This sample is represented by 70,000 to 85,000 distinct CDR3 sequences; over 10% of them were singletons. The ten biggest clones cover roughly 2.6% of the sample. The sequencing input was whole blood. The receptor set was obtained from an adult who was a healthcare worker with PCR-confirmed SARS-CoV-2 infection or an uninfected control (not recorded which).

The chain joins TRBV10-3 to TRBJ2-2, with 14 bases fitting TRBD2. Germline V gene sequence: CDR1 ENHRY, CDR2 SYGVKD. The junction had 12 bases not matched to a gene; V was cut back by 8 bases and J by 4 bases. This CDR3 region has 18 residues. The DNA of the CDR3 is TGTGCCATCGCCAGACTAGCGGGAGGGCCCGAGGGCACCGGGGAGCTGTTTTTT. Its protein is CAIARLAGGPEGTGELFF.

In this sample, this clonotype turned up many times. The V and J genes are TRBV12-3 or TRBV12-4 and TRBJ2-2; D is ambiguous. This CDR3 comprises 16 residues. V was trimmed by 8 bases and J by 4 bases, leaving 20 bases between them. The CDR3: CASRTSGRVITGELFF. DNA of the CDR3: TGTGCCAGCCGTACCTCGGGCCGAGTCATCACCGGGGAGCTGTTTTTT.

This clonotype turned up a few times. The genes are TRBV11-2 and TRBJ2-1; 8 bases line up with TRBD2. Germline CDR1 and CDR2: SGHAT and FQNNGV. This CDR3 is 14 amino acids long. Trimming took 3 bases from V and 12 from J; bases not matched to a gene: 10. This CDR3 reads CASSLRGDPQRQFF. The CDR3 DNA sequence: TGTGCCAGCAGCTTGCGGGGGGACCCCCAAAGGCAGTTCTTC.

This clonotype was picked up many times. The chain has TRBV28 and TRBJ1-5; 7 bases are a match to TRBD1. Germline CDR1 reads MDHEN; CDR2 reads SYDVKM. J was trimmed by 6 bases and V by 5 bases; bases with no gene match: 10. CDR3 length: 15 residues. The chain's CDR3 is CASSKISTGFQPQHF. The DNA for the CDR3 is TGTGCCAGCAGTAAAATTTCGACAGGGTTTCAGCCCCAGCATTTT.

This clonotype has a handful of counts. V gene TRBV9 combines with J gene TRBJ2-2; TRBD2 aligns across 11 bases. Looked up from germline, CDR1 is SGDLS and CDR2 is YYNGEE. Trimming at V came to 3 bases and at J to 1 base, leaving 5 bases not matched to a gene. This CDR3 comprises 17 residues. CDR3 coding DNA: TGTGCCAGCAGCGCCCAACTAGCGGGAGTGAACACCGGGGAGCTGTTTTTT. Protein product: CASSAQLAGVNTGELFF.

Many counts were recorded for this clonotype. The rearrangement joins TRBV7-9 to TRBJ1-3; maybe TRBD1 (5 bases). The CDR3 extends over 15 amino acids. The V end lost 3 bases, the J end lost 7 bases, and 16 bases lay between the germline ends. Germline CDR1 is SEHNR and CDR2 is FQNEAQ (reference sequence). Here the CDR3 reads CASSFSAGYGNTIYF. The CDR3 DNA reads TGTGCCAGCAGCTTTTCGGCAGGGTACGGGAACACCATATATTTT.

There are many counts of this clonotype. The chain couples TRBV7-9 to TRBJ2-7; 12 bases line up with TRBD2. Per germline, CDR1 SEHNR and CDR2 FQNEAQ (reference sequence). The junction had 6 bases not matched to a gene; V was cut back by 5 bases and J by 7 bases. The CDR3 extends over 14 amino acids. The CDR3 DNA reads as TGTGCCAGCAGCAGACTAGCGGGAGCGCGTGAGCAGTACTTC. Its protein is CASSRLAGAREQYF.

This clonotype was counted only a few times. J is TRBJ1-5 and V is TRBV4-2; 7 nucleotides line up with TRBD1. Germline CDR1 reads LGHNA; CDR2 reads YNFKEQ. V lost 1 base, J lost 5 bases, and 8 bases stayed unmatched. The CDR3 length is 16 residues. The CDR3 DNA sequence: TGTGCCAGCAGCCAAGTTAACAGGGGTTTCGATCAGCCCCAGCATTTT. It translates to CASSQVNRGFDQPQHF.

CDR3: CASSRPGTPQGADTQYF. Written as DNA, the CDR3 is TGTGCCAGCAGTCGACCGGGGACACCTCAGGGAGCAGATACGCAGTATTTT. This chain links TRBV28 with TRBJ2-3; tentative D call: TRBD1 (6 bases). Germline CDR1 and CDR2: MDHEN and SYDVKM. There are 17 residues in the CDR3. The V end lost 5 bases, the J end lost 4 bases, and 22 bases lay between the germline ends.

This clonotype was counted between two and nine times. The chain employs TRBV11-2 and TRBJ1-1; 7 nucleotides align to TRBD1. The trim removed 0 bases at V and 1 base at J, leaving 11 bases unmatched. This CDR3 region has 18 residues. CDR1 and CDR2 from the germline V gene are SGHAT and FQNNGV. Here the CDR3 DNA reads TGTGCCAGCAGCTTAGATAGCCGGGCGGGACAGAGGAACACTGAAGCTTTCTTT. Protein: CASSLDSRAGQRNTEAFF.

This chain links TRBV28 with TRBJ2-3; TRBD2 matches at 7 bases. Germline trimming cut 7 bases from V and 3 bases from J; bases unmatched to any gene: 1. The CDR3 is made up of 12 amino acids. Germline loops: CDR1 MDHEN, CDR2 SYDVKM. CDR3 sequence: CASKLATDTQYF. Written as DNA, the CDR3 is TGTGCCAGCAAACTAGCGACAGATACGCAGTATTTT.

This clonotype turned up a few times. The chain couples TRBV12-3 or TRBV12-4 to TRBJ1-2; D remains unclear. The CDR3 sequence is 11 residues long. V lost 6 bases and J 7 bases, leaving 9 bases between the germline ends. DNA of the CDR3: TGTGCCAGCAGCTTACTTGGTGGCTACACCTTC. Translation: CASSLLGGYTF.

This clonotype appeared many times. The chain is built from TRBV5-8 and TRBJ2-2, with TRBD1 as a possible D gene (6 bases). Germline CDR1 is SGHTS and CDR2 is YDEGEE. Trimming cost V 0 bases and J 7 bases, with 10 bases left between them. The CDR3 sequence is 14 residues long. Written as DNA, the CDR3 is TGTGCCAGCAGCTTGGGAAGACAGGTCGGGGAGCTGTTTTTT. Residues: CASSLGRQVGELFF.

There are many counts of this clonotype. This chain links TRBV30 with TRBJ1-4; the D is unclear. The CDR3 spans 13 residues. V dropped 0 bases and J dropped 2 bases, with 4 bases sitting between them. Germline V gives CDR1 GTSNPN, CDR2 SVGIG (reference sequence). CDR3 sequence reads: CAWSVQTNEKLFF. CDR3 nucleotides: TGTGCCTGGAGTGTACAGACTAATGAAAAACTGTTTTTT. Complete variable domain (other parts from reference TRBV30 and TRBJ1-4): SQTIHQWPATLVQPVGSPLSLECTVEGTSNPNLYWYRQAAGRGLQLLFYSVGIGQISSEVPQNLSASRPQDRQFILSSKKLLLSDSGFYLCAWSVQTNEKLFFGSGTQLSVL.

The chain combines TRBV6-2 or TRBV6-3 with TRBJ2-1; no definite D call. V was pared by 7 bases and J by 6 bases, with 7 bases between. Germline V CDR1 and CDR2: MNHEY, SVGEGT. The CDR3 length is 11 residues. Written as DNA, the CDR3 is TGTGCCAGCACTTTTTCCAATGAGCAGTTCTTC. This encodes CASTFSNEQFF.

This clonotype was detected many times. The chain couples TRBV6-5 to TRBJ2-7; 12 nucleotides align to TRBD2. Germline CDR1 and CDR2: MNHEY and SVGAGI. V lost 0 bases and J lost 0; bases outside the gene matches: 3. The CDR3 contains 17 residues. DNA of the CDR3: TGTGCCAGCAGTTACTCCGGACTAGCGGGATCCTCCTACGAGCAGTACTTC. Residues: CASSYSGLAGSSYEQYF.

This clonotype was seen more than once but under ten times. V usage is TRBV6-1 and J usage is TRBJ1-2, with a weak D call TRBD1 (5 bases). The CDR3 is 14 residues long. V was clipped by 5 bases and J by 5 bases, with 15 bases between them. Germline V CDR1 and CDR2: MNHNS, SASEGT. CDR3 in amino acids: CASSPGPDYYGYTF. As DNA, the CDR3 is TGTGCCAGCAGTCCGGGGCCGGACTATTATGGCTACACCTTC.

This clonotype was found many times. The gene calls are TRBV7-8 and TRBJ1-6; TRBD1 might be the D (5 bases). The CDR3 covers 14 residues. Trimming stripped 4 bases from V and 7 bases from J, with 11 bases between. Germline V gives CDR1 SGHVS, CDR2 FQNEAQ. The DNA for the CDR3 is TGTGCCAGCAGCTCCGGGACTGGAAATTCACCCCTCCACTTT. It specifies CASSSGTGNSPLHF.

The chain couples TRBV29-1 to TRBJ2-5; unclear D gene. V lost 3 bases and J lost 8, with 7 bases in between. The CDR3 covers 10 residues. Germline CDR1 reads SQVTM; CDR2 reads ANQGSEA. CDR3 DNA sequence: TGCAGCGTTGAGAGTGGAACCCAGTACTTC. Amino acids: CSVESGTQYF.

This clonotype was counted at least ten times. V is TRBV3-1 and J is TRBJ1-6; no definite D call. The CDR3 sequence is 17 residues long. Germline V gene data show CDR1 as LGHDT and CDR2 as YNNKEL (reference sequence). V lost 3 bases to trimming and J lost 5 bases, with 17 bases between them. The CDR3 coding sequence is TGTGCCAGCAGCCATAACTCCGGGCCGGCCAATAATTCACCCCTCCACTTT. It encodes CASSHNSGPANNSPLHF.

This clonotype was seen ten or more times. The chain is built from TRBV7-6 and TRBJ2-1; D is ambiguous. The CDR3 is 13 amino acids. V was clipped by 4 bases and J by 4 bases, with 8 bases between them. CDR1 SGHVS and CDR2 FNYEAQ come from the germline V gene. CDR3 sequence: CASSSDVYNEQFF. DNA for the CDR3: TGTGCCAGCAGCTCCGATGTTTACAATGAGCAGTTCTTC. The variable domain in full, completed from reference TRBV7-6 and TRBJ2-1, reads GAGVSQSPRYKVTKRGQDVALRCDPISGHVSLYWYRQALGQGPEFLTYFNYEAQQDKSGLPNDRFSAERPEGSISTLTIQRTEQRDSAMYRCASSSDVYNEQFFGPGTRLTVL.

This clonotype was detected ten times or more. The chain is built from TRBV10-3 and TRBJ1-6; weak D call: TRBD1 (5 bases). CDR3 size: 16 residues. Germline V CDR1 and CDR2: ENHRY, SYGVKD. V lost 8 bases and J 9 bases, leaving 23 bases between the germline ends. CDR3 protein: CAISSGGDRLLSPLHF. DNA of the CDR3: TGTGCCATCTCAAGTGGGGGGGACCGACTCCTTTCACCCCTCCACTTT.

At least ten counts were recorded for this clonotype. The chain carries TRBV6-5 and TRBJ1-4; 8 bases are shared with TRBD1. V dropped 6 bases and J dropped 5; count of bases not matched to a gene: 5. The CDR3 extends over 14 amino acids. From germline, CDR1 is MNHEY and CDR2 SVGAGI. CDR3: CASRGTGVNEKLFF. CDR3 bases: TGTGCCAGCAGGGGGACAGGAGTGAATGAAAAACTGTTTTTT.

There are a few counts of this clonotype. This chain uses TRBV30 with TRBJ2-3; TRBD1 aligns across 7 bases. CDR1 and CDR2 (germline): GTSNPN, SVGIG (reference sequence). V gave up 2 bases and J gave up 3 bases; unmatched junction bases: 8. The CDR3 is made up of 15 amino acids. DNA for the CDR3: TGTGCCTGGAGTATCCCAGGGGGAGTGACAGATACGCAGTATTTT. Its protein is CAWSIPGGVTDTQYF.

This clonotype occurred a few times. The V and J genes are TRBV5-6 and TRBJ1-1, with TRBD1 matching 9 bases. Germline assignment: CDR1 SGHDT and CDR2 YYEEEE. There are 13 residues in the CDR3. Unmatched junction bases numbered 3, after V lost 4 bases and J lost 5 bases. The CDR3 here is CASSIQGATEAFF. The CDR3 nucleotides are TGTGCCAGCAGCATACAGGGGGCGACTGAAGCTTTCTTT.

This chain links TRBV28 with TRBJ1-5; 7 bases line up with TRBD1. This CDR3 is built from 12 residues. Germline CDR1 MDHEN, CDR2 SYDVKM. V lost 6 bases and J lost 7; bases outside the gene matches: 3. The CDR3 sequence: CASRPGGQPQHF. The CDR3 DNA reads TGTGCCAGCAGACCAGGGGGGCAGCCCCAGCATTTT. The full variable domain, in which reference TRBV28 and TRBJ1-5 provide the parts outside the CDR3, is DVKVTQSSRYLVKRTGEKVFLECVQDMDHENMFWYRQDPGLGLRLIYFSYDVKMKEKGDIPEGYSVSREKKERFSLILESASTNQTSMYLCASRPGGQPQHFGDGTRLSIL.